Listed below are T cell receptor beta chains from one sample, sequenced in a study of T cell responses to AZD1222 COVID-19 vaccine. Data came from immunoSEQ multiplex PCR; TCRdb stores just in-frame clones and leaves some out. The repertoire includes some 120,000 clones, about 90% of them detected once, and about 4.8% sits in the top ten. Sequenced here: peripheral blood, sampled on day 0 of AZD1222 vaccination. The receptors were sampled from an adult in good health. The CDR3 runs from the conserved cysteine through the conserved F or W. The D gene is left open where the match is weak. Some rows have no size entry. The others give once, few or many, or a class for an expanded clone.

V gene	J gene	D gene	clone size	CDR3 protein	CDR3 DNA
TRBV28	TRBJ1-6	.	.	CASTLGRSPLHF	TGTGCCAGCACCTTAGGCCGGTCACCCCTCCACTTT
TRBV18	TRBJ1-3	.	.	CASSPMTADSGNTIYF	TGTGCCAGCTCACCCATGACGGCGGACTCTGGAAACACCATATATTTT
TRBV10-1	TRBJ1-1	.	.	CASSDGRLNTEAFF	TGCGCCAGCAGTGACGGGAGACTGAACACTGAAGCTTTCTTT
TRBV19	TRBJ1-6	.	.	CASRQTDNSPLHF	TGTGCCAGTAGGCAGACAGATAATTCACCCCTCCACTTT
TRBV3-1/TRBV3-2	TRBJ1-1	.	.	CASNPTAGGDTEAFF	TGTGCCAGCAACCCTACAGCGGGGGGGGACACTGAAGCTTTCTTT
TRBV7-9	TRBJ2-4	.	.	CASSRNGENIQYF	TGTGCCAGCAGCCGTAACGGGGAAAACATTCAGTACTTC
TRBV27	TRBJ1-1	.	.	CASSLTGTFSEAFF	TGTGCCAGCAGTTTAACAGGGACGTTCTCTGAAGCTTTCTTT
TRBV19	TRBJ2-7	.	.	CASSIKLEWHEQYF	TGTGCCAGTAGCATCAAACTAGAATGGCACGAGCAGTACTTC
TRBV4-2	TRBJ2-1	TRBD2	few	CASSPSTSGGYNEQFF	TGTGCCAGCAGCCCCTCGACTAGCGGGGGGTACAATGAGCAGTTCTTC
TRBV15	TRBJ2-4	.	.	CATREEGEAKNIQYF	TGTGCCACCAGGGAAGAGGGGGAAGCCAAAAACATTCAGTACTTC
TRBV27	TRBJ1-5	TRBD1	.	CASSNRGFGQPQHF	TGTGCCAGCAGTAACAGGGGTTTCGGTCAGCCCCAGCATTTT
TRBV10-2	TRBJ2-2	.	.	CASSESVNTGELFF	TGCGCCAGCAGTGAGTCGGTGAACACCGGGGAGCTGTTTTTT
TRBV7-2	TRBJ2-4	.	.	CASSTTQRDIQYF	TGTGCCAGCAGCACCACCCAGAGGGACATTCAGTACTTC
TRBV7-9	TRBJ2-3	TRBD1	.	CASSPIDRVGTDTQYF	TGTGCCAGCAGTCCTATTGACAGGGTGGGCACAGATACGCAGTATTTT
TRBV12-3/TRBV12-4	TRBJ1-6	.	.	CASGLGRSPLHF	TGTGCCAGTGGTCTTGGGCGTTCACCCCTCCACTTT
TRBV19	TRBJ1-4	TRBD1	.	CASSRSEQGGEKLFF	TGTGCCAGTTCCCGATCAGAACAGGGGGGTGAAAAACTGTTTTTT
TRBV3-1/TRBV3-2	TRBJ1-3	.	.	CASSRSLIGTTTGNTIYF	TGTGCCAGCAGCCGCTCACTTATCGGGACAACGACAGGAAACACCATATATTTT
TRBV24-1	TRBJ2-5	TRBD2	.	CAIAGGLRETQYF	TGTGCTATAGCGGGGGGGCTTCGGGAGACCCAGTACTTC
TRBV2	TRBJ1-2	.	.	CARRDRRGNYGYTF	TGTGCCAGAAGAGACAGGCGGGGTAACTATGGCTACACCTTC
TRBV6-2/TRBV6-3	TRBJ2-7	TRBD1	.	CASSYSSTGENF	TGTGCCAGCAGTTACTCGAGTACAGGGGAGAACTTC
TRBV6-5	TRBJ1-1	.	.	CASRMNTEAFF	TGTGCCAGCAGGATGAACACTGAAGCTTTCTTT
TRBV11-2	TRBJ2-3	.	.	CASSLVVWGTDTQYF	TGTGCCAGCAGCTTAGTGGTGTGGGGGACAGATACGCAGTATTTT
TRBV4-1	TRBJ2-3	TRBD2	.	CASSQLPSGRATDTQYF	TGCGCCAGCAGCCAACTCCCTAGCGGGAGGGCCACAGATACGCAGTATTTT
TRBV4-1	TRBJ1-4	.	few	CASSHSSGLTNEKLFF	TGCGCCAGCAGCCACTCTTCAGGGTTAACTAATGAAAAACTGTTTTTT
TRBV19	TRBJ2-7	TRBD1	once	CASSIGDRPWYEQYF	TGTGCCAGTAGTATAGGGGACAGGCCGTGGTACGAGCAGTACTTC
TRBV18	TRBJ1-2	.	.	CASSPIGTADNYGYTF	TGTGCCAGCTCACCCATAGGAACAGCAGATAACTATGGCTACACCTTC
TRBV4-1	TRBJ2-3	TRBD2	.	CASSPVAGSTDTQYF	TGCGCCAGCAGCCCTGTAGCGGGGAGCACAGATACGCAGTATTTT
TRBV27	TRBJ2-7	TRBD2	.	CASSLSGLAGYEQYF	TGTGCCAGCAGTTTATCGGGACTAGCGGGATACGAGCAGTACTTC
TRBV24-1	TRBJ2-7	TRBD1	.	CATSDLKGTGGSTGEQYF	TGTGCCACCAGTGATTTAAAAGGGACAGGGGGAAGCACCGGGGAGCAGTACTTC
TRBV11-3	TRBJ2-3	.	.	CASSPAPQGTQYF	TGTGCCAGCAGCCCCGCTCCGCAGGGTACGCAGTATTTT
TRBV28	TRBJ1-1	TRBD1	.	CASGAGGTEAFF	TGTGCCAGCGGTGCAGGGGGCACTGAAGCTTTCTTT
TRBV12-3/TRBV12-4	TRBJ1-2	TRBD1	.	CASSWDRAYGYTF	TGTGCCAGCAGTTGGGACAGGGCATATGGCTACACCTTC
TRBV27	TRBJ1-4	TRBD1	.	CASSIRTGINEKLFF	TGTGCCAGCAGTATCCGGACAGGAATTAATGAAAAACTGTTTTTT
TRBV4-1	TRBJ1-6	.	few	CASSQDSPVGYNSPLHF	TGCGCCAGCAGCCAAGATAGTCCGGTGGGCTATAATTCACCCCTCCACTTT
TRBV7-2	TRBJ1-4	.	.	CASSSQGSHNEKLFF	TGTGCCAGCAGCTCTCAGGGTAGTCATAATGAAAAACTGTTTTTT
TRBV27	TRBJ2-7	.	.	CASSLVWGSYEQYF	TGTGCCAGCAGTTTAGTGTGGGGGTCCTACGAGCAGTACTTC
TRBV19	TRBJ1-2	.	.	CASSIGVSTGYTF	TGTGCCAGTAGTATAGGGGTATCGACTGGCTACACCTTC
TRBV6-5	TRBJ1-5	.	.	CASVGFGNQPQHF	TGTGCCAGCGTTGGGTTTGGCAATCAGCCCCAGCATTTT
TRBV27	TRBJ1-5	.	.	CASSFQGQQPQHF	TGTGCCAGCAGTTTCCAGGGGCAACAGCCCCAGCATTTT
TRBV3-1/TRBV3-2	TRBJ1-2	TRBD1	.	CASSQVGQGGNYGYTF	TGTGCCAGCAGCCAAGTGGGCCAGGGGGGCAACTATGGCTACACCTTC